This record concerns one T cell receptor beta chain sequence. The antigen remains unidentified. The data belong to a study of STAT3 mutations in large granular lymphocyte leukemia. Overall study context: More than half of T-LGLL patients received immunosuppressive therapy. The study, taken as a whole, reports: Every T-cell large granular lymphocyte leukemia patient had at least one immunodominant TCR beta clonotype.

Germline V gene lookup returns CDR1 SEHNR and CDR2 FQNEAQ (reference sequence). This CDR3 comprises 15 residues. The ends were cut back, 1 base at V and 2 bases at J, with 8 bases in the middle. Profiled with immunoSEQ multiplex PCR; TCRdb holds only in-frame clones, not every one. The data contain tens of thousands of clones, approximately 91% of them singletons. The receptor comes from a human donor with T large granular lymphocyte leukemia. Some clones in this sample may be carry-over from other donors' samples. The material sequenced was PBMCs. The chain has TRBV7-9 and TRBJ2-2; D is undetermined. CDR3 amino acids: CASSLVSVNTGELFF. The DNA for the CDR3 is TGTGCCAGCAGCTTAGTATCTGTTAACACCGGGGAGCTGTTTTTT.